This T cell receptor beta chain was sequenced in a study of OX40 agonist ivuxolimab in advanced cancers. Background on the study: Patients treated during dose escalation were battling hepatocellular carcinoma, melanoma, renal cell or head and neck cancer. Regarding the study as a whole: Both CD4+ and CD8+ T cell populations in blood had undergone clonal expansion by week 6 at 0.1 to 3.0 mg/kg. Relative to CD4+ cells, CD8+ T cells on average had more expanded clones. Relatively little clonal expansion, among the lowest observed, appeared in partial responders at 0.1-3.0 mg/kg.

Comment on this clone: Its specificity is unknown.

The junction had 8 bases not matched to a gene; V was cut back by 0 bases and J by 7 bases. This CDR3 region has 16 residues. Germline loops: CDR1 MRHNA, CDR2 SNTAGT. The protocol was immunoSEQ multiplex PCR, while the TCRdb copy is restricted to in-frame clones and leaves out a portion. The sample contains roughly 69,000 clones, more than 80% of which appear only once. The sequences come from CD4+ or CD8+ T cells sorted from blood, collected in a trial of the OX40 agonist ivuxolimab. The chain joins TRBV6-4 to TRBJ2-1, with 8 bases identical to TRBD1. The sequence derives from an adult with an advanced solid tumor such as melanoma, head and neck, liver or kidney cancer. The CDR3 spells CASSDSKSGGWNEQFF. The CDR3 bases are TGTGCCAGCAGTGACTCGAAGTCAGGGGGCTGGAATGAGCAGTTCTTC.